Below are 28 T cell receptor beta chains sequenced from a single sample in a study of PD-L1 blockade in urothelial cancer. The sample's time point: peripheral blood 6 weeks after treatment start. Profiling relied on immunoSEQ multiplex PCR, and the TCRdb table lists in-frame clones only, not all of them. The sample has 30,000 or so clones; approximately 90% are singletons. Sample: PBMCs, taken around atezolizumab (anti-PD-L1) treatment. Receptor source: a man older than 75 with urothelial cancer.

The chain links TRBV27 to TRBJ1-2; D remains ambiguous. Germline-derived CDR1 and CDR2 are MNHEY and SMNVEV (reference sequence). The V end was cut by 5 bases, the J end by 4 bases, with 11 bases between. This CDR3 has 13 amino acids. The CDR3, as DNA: TGTGCCAGCAGTCCTTGGGGAGGCTATGGCTACACCTTC. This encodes CASSPWGGYGYTF.

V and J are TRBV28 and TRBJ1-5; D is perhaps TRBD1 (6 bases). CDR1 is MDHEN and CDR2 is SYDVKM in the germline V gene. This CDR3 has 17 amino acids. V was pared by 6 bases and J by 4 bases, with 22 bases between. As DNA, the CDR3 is TGTGCCAGCAGCCTTATATCGTCTGGGACAAGTAATCAGCCCCAGCATTTT. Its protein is CASSLISSGTSNQPQHF.

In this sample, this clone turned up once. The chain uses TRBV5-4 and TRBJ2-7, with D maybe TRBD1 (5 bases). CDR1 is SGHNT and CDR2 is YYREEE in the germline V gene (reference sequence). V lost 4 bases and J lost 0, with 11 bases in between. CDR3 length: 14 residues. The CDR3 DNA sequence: TGTGCCAGCAGCACTAAGACAGACTCCTACGAGCAGTACTTC. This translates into CASSTKTDSYEQYF.

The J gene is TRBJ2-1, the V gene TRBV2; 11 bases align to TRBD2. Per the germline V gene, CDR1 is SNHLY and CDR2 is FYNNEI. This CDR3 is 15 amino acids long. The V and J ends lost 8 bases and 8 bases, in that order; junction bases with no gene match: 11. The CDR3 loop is CASSRTTSGSDEQFF. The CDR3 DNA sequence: TGTGCCAGCTCACGCACCACTAGCGGGAGCGATGAGCAGTTCTTC.

This CDR3 reads CASSLAGQHSYEQYF. CDR3 DNA sequence: TGCGCCAGCAGCTTGGCGGGACAGCACTCCTACGAGCAGTACTTC. The chain uses TRBV5-1 and TRBJ2-7; the match to TRBD1 covers 7 bases. Germline V gives CDR1 SGHRS, CDR2 YFSETQ. The CDR3 is 15 amino acids. The ends lost 0 bases at V and 0 bases at J; junction bases unmatched: 3.

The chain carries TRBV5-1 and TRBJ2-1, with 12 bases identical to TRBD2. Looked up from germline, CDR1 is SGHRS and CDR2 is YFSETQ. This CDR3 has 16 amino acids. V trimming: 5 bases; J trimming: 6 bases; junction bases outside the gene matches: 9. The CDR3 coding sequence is TGCGCCAGCAGTTGGACTAGCGGGATGAGTGCCAATGAGCAGTTCTTC. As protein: CASSWTSGMSANEQFF.

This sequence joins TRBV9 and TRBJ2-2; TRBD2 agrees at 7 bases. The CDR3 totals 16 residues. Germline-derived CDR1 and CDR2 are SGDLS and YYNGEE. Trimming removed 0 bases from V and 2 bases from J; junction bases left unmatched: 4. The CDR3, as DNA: TGTGCCAGCAGCGTAGACCTAGCGGCCAACACCGGGGAGCTGTTTTTT. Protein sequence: CASSVDLAANTGELFF.

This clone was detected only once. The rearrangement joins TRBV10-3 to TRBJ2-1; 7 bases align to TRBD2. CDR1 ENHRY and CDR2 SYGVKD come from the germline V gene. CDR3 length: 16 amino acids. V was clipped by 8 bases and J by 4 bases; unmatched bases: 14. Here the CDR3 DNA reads TGTGCCATCGGGGGACCTAAGGGGAGGGGATACAATGAGCAGTTCTTC. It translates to CAIGGPKGRGYNEQFF.

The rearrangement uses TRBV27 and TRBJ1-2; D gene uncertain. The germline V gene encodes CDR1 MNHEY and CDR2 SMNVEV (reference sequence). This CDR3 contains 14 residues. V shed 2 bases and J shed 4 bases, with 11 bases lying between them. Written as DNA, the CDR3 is TGTGCCAGCAGTTTAGGAGGCTTCCCCTATGGCTACACCTTC. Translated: CASSLGGFPYGYTF.

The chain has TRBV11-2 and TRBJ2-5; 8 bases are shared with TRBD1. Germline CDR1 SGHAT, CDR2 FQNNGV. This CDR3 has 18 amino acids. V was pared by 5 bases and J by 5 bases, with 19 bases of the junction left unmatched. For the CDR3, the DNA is TGTGCCAGCAGCCCCTGGACAGGGCGCGACCCCTCCAGGGAGACCCAGTACTTC. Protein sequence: CASSPWTGRDPSRETQYF.

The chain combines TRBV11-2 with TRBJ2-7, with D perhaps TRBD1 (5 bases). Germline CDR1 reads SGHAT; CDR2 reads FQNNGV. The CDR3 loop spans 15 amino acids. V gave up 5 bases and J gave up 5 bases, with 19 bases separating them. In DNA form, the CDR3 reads TGTGCCAGCAGCCTCCCGACGGCAGGGCTCCACGAGCAGTACTTC. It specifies CASSLPTAGLHEQYF.

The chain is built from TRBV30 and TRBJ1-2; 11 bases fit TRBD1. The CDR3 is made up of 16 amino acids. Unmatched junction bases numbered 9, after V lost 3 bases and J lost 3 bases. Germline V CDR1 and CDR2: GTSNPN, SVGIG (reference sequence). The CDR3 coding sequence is TGTGCCTGGAGGAGGACAGGGGGCGCTCAGGACTATGGCTACACCTTC. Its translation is CAWRRTGGAQDYGYTF.

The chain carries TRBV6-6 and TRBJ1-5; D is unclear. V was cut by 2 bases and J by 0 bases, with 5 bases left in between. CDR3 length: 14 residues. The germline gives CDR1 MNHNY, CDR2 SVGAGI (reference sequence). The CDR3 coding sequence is TGTGCCAGCAGTTACGCGGATAGCAATCAGCCCCAGCATTTT. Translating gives CASSYADSNQPQHF.

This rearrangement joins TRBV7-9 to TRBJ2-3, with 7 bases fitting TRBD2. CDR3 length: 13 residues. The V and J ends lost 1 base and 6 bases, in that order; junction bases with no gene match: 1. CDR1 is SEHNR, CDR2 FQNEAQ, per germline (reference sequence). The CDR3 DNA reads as TGTGCCAGCAGCTTAGACGGGAGGGATACGCAGTATTTT. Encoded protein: CASSLDGRDTQYF.

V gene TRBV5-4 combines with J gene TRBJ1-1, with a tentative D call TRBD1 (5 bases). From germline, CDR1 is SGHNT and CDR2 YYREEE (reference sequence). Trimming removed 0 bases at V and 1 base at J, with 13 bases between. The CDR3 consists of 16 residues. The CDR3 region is CASSLVGRRGNTEAFF. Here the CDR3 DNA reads TGTGCCAGCAGCTTGGTAGGGCGAAGGGGGAACACTGAAGCTTTCTTT.

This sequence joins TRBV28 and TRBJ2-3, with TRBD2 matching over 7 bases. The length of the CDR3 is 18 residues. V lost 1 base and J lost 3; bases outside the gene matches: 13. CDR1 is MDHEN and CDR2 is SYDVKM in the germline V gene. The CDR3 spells CASSLFDFGGVGTDTQYF. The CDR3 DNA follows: TGTGCCAGCAGTTTATTCGATTTTGGGGGGGTGGGGACAGATACGCAGTATTTT.

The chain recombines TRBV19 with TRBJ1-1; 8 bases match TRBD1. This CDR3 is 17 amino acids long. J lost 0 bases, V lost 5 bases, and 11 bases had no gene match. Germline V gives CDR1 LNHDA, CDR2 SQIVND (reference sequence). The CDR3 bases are TGTGCCAGTAGTTTCCGACAGGGGACGGGGATGAACACTGAAGCTTTCTTT. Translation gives CASSFRQGTGMNTEAFF.

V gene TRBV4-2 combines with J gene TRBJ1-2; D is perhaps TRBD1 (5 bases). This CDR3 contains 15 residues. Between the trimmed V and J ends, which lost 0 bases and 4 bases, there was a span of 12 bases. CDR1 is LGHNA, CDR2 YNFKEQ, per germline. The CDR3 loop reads CASSQDREGTYGYTF. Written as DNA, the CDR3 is TGTGCCAGCAGCCAAGATCGGGAGGGGACCTATGGCTACACCTTC.

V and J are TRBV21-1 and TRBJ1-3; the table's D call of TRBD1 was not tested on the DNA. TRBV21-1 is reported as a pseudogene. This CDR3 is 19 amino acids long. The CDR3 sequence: CASSRRGQGYNPGGNTIYF. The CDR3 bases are TGTGCCAGCAGCCGGCGGGGACAGGGTTATAATCCTGGTGGAAACACCATATATTTT.

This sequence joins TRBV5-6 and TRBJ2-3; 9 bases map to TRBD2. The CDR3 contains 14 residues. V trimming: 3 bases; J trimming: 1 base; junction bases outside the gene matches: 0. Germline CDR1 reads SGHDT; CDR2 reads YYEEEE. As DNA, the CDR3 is TGTGCCAGCAGCTCTAGCGGGGGCACAGATACGCAGTATTTT. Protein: CASSSSGGTDTQYF.

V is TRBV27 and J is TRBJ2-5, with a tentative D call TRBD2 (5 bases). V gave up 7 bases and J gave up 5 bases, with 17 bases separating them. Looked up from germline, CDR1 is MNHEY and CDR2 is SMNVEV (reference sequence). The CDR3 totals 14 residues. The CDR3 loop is CASKVASLRETQYF. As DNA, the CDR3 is TGTGCCAGCAAGGTAGCGAGTTTGAGGGAGACCCAGTACTTC.

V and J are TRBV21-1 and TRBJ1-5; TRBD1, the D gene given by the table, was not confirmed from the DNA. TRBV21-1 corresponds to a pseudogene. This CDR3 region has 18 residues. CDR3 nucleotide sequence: TGTGCCAGCAGCCTCCGTTTTAGGGGGCCCAGGAGCAATCAGCCCCAGCATTTT. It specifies CASSLRFRGPRSNQPQHF.

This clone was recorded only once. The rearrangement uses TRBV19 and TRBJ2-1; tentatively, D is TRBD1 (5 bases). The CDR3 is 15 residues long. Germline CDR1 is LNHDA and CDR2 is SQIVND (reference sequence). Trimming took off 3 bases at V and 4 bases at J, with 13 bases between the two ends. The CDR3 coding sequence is TGTGCCAGTAGTATTACAGGCTTACGATACAATGAGCAGTTCTTC. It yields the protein CASSITGLRYNEQFF.

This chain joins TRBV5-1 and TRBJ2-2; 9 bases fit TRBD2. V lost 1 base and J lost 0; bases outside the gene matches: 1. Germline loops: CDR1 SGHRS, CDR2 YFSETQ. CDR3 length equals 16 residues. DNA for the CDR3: TGCGCCAGCAGCTTGATAGCGGGGGCGAACACCGGGGAGCTGTTTTTT. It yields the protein CASSLIAGANTGELFF.

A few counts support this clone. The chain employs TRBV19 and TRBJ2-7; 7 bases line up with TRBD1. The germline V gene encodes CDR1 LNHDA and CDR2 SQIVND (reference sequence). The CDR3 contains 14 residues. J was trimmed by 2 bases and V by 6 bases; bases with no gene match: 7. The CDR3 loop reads CASSPLTGTYEQYF. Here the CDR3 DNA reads TGTGCCAGTAGCCCACTGACAGGGACCTACGAGCAGTACTTC.

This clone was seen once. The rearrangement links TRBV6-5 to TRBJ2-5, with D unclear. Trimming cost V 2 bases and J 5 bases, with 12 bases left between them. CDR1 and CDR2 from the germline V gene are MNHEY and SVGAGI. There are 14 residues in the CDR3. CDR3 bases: TGTGCCAGCAGTTACACGCGGTCTGGGGAGACCCAGTACTTC. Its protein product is CASSYTRSGETQYF.

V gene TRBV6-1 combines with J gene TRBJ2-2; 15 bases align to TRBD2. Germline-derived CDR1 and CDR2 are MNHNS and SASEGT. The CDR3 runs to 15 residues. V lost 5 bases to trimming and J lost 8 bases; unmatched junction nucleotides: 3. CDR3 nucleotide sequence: TGTGCCAGCAGTCTCGGACTAGCGGGAGGGGGGGAGCTGTTTTTT. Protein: CASSLGLAGGGELFF.

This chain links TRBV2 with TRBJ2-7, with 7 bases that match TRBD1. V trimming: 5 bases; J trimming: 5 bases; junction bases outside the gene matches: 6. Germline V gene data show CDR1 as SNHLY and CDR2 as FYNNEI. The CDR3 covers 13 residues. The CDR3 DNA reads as TGTGCCAGCAGTTCTCGACAGGGAAACGAGCAGTACTTC. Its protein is CASSSRQGNEQYF.